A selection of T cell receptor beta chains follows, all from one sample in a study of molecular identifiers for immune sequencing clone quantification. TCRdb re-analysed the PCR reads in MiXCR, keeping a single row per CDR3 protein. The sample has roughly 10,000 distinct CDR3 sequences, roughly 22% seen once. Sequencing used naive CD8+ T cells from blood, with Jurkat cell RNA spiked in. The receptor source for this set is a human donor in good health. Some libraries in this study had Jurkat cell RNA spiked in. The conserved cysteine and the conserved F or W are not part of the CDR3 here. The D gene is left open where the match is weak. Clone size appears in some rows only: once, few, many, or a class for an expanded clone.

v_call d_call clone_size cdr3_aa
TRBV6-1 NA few ASSEAVYVYEQY
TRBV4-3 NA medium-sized ASSQDRMTAGGDTQY
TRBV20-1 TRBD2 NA SAKRAGHSYNEQF
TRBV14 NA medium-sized ASSQTSSDSYEQY
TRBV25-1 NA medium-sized ASSELEYEQY
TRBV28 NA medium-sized ASSLLADQPQH
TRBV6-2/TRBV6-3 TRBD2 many ASSTTSGNYEQY
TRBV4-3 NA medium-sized ASSQSGAARHEQY
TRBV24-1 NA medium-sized ATSPRAGTYQETQY
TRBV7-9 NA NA ASSGTPAPYEQY
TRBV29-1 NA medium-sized SVEAGPFAGELF
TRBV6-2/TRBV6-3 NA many ASSIRPGDLNTEAF
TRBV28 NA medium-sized ASIPTGVTEAF
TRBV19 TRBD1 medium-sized ASSWGDRSIQPQH
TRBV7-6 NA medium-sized ASSPLGVGEQY
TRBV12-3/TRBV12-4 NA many ASSYDRRSGANVLT
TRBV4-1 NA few ASSQAPGPPVQANEQF
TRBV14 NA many ASSQGVTNSEGNSPLH
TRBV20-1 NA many SASSGSYEQY
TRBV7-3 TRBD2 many ASSAGLVFSDEQF
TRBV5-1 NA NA ASSARARVEPQY
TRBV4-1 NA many ASSQDRVAPGREETQY
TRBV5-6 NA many ASSLGSPYEQY
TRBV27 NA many ASAHSELQETQY
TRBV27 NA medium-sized ASSPGQGGATDTQY
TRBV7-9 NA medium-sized ASSTTTLTQY
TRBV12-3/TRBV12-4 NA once ASSVGHPRQSDGTEAL
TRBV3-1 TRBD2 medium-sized ASSHPSGPTDTQY
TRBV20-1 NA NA SVGPTPTLNTEAF
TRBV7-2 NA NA ASNLSPVGGTEAL
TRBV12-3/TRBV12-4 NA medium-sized ASSFQGLYTEAF
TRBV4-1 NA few ASSHLQGYGASYEQY
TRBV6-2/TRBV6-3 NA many ASSPDRPWRTEAF
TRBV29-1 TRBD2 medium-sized SVMGLAGTSTDTQY
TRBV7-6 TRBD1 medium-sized ASGLRRDRGPETQY
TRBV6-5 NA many ASSGINEKLF
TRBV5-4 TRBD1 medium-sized ASSSQGSFTDTQY
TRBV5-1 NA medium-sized ASSSVGTEAF
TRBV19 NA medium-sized ASSAISGGPVPQH
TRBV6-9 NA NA ASSSRRDTSRRNSYNEQF
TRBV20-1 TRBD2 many SAYPSGTYNEQF
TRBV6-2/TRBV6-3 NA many ASRTYEQY
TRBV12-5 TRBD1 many ARHPPPLGQEMNTEAF
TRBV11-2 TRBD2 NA ASSRNLPCVAGYYEQY
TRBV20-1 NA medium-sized SARDLKTTPETQY
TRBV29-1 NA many SVGRDISSYNEQF
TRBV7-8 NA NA ASSLLLSNQPQH
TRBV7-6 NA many ASSFNPSGTEQF
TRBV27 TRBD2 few ASSLSGREQY
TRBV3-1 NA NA ASRPVAYYEQY
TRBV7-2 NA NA ASSLESVQFYTGELF